The 28 T cell receptor beta chains below come from one sample, sequenced in a study of shared clonotypes between healthy human individuals (TCRdb year 2020). Libraries were built with the immunoSEQ multiplex PCR assay. Here the immuneACCESS table is served through TCRdb, limited to in-frame sequences with V and J called. Missing clones are a known gap in these copies; in checked studies unresolved V genes cover under half, and the rest lacks a known reason. The sample data list some 2,100,000 clones, and around 95% of these were observed just once. Roughly 0.13% of the sample belongs to the ten largest clones. The sample comprised naive CD4+ T cells sorted from blood. The cell subset or site label, read with the paper, signifies: CD45RA+ positively selected. The receptors were gathered from a young man in good health.

The chain couples TRBV4-3 to TRBJ2-7, with 8 bases fitting TRBD1. CDR3 length: 15 residues. V dropped 6 bases and J dropped 4; count of bases not matched to a gene: 11. Germline CDR1 LGHNA, CDR2 YSLEER. The CDR3 coding sequence is TGCGCCAGCAGTCACGACAGGGGAAGTATATACGAGCAGTACTTC. Encoded protein: CASSHDRGSIYEQYF.

The V gene is TRBV4-2, the J gene TRBJ2-5; TRBD2 agrees at 14 bases. After removal of 2 bases from V and 5 bases from J, the junction contained 4 bases not matched to a gene. This CDR3 is 16 amino acids long. The germline V gene has CDR1 LGHNA and CDR2 YNFKEQ. This CDR3 reads CASSQSGLAGEETQYF. CDR3 sequence (DNA): TGTGCCAGCAGCCAATCGGGACTAGCGGGGGAGGAGACCCAGTACTTC.

The chain links TRBV30 to TRBJ2-1; D perhaps matches TRBD1 (6 bases). V was shortened by 8 bases and J by 9 bases, with 20 bases between the two germline ends. CDR1 is GTSNPN and CDR2 is SVGIG in the germline V gene (reference sequence). CDR3 size: 13 residues. This CDR3 reads CALDLGGGGEQFF. Written as DNA, the CDR3 is TGTGCCCTGGATCTTGGGGGCGGCGGTGAGCAGTTCTTC.

The CDR3: CASSQDPSTSGGYEQYF. In DNA form, the CDR3 reads TGCGCCAGCAGCCAAGATCCCAGCACTAGCGGAGGCTACGAGCAGTACTTC. The rearrangement joins TRBV4-1 to TRBJ2-7, with TRBD2 identical over 8 bases. Germline V CDR1 and CDR2: MGHRA, YSYEKL. CDR3 length: 17 amino acids. J was trimmed by 3 bases and V by 0 bases; bases with no gene match: 10.

This clone appeared a single time. The gene calls are TRBV28 and TRBJ2-1; D is possibly TRBD2 (6 bases). Germline V gene data show CDR1 as MDHEN and CDR2 as SYDVKM. The CDR3 loop spans 16 amino acids. V shed 6 bases and J shed 0 bases, with 15 bases lying between them. CDR3: CASRPGGAPSYNEQFF. Here the CDR3 DNA reads TGTGCCAGCAGACCCGGCGGGGCCCCCTCCTACAATGAGCAGTTCTTC.

CDR3 DNA: TGTGCCACCTTAGGCCGGAGCATTCAGTACTTC. This gives the protein CATLGRSIQYF. V and J are TRBV21-1 and TRBJ2-4; the table names TRBD2, a call not compared with the DNA. TRBV21-1 is marked as a pseudogene. The CDR3 runs to 11 residues.

The gene calls are TRBV6-1 and TRBJ1-2; the match to TRBD1 covers 11 bases. V lost 10 bases and J lost 2; bases outside the gene matches: 6. Germline CDR1 reads MNHNS; CDR2 reads SASEGT. The CDR3 is 14 amino acids. The CDR3 protein is CATARTGGNYGYTF. The CDR3 nucleotides are TGTGCCACCGCCAGGACAGGGGGCAACTATGGCTACACCTTC.

As for this clone: Other DNA sequences within the sample encode an identical CDR3. CDR3 nucleotides: TGCGCCAGCAGCGCAACAGGGGGCACTAATGAAAAACTGTTTTTT. Protein product: CASSATGGTNEKLFF. The chain joins TRBV5-1 to TRBJ1-4, with TRBD1 matching 9 bases. The CDR3 consists of 15 residues. The germline CDR1 and CDR2 sequences are SGHRS and YFSETQ. With 4 bases clipped from V and 2 bases from J, the junction kept 3 bases outside the gene matches.

The J gene is TRBJ1-6, the V gene TRBV30; D is possibly TRBD1 (5 bases). V was cut by 5 bases and J by 10 bases, with 15 bases left in between. In germline, CDR1 is GTSNPN, CDR2 SVGIG (reference sequence). This CDR3 is 13 amino acids long. The CDR3 DNA reads TGTGCCTGGGCCCTTCCCCAGGGATCACCCCTCCACTTT. The encoded protein is CAWALPQGSPLHF.

V and J are TRBV7-9 and TRBJ2-3; D gene unclear. The CDR3 has 13 residues. The germline V gene has CDR1 SEHNR and CDR2 FQNEAQ (reference sequence). Trimming removed 5 bases from V and 2 bases from J, with 8 bases in between. The CDR3 DNA reads TGTGCCAGCAGCACGTTAAACACAGATACGCAGTATTTT. The encoded protein is CASSTLNTDTQYF.

CDR3 sequence reads: CSAMGDAEAFF. The CDR3 region has the DNA TGCAGCGCCATGGGGGACGCTGAAGCTTTCTTT. The chain couples TRBV29-1 to TRBJ1-1; maybe TRBD1 (5 bases). The CDR3 is made up of 11 amino acids. Germline CDR1 reads SQVTM; CDR2 reads ANQGSEA. The V gene lost 7 bases and the J gene lost 6 bases, with 12 bases spanning the gap.

V gene TRBV18 combines with J gene TRBJ1-6; D remains unclear. The ends were cut back, 6 bases at V and 4 bases at J, with 13 bases in the middle. Germline values: CDR1 KGHSH, CDR2 LQKENI. There are 15 residues in the CDR3. CDR3 coding DNA: TGTGCCAGCTCCATATCGGACCGTTATAATTCACCCCTCCACTTT. Translating gives CASSISDRYNSPLHF.

DNA for the CDR3: TGTGCCAGCGCCGAACCAGGGATTTTAGAGACCCAGTACTTC. This sequence encodes CASAEPGILETQYF. The chain links TRBV7-9 to TRBJ2-5, with D perhaps TRBD1 (5 bases). Germline V lookup: CDR1 SEHNR, CDR2 FQNEAQ (reference sequence). The CDR3 has 14 amino acids. Trimming removed 8 bases at V and 4 bases at J, with 17 bases between.

The V and J genes are TRBV11-2 and TRBJ1-5; no clear D. CDR3 length equals 14 residues. The germline V gene encodes CDR1 SGHAT and CDR2 FQNNGV. Trimming removed 5 bases from V and 5 bases from J, with 13 bases in between. The CDR3, as DNA: TGTGCCAGCAGCGTCGACACGGCCCATCAGCCCCAGCATTTT. The encoded protein is CASSVDTAHQPQHF.

The genes are TRBV4-3 and TRBJ1-5, with unresolved D. Germline V lookup: CDR1 LGHNA, CDR2 YSLEER. Trimming pared 0 bases from V and 7 bases from J, leaving 13 bases between. This CDR3 region has 15 residues. The CDR3 reads CASSQELGSRQPQHF. For the CDR3, the DNA is TGCGCCAGCAGCCAAGAATTGGGTAGCAGGCAGCCCCAGCATTTT.

The chain couples TRBV15 to TRBJ1-3; D remains ambiguous. Per germline, CDR1 LNHNV and CDR2 YYDKDF (reference sequence). V lost 6 bases to trimming and J lost 0 bases, with 6 bases between them. This CDR3 has 13 amino acids. The CDR3: CATSRDSGNTIYF. The CDR3 DNA reads TGTGCCACCAGTAGGGACTCTGGAAACACCATATATTTT.

The J gene is TRBJ1-5, the V gene TRBV6-6; the D is unclear. The CDR3 is 13 amino acids. Trimming took 7 bases from V and 0 from J, leaving 7 bases between them. In germline, CDR1 is MNHNY, CDR2 SVGAGI (reference sequence). For the CDR3, the DNA is TGTGCCAGCAAGAGGGATAGCAATCAGCCCCAGCATTTT. This translates into CASKRDSNQPQHF.

This chain links TRBV4-3 with TRBJ2-1; no reliable D call. V dropped 1 base and J dropped 1 base, with 11 bases sitting between them. Per the germline V gene, CDR1 is LGHNA and CDR2 is YSLEER. The CDR3 has 16 amino acids. Here the CDR3 reads CASSQASIGSYNEQFF. Written as DNA, the CDR3 is TGCGCCAGCAGCCAAGCTTCGATAGGGTCCTACAATGAGCAGTTCTTC.

The chain combines TRBV4-1 with TRBJ2-5, with D perhaps matching TRBD1 (7 bases). The ends were cut back, 4 bases at V and 3 bases at J, with 12 bases in the middle. Germline assignment: CDR1 MGHRA and CDR2 YSYEKL. The CDR3 loop spans 14 amino acids. Written as DNA, the CDR3 is TGCGCCAGCAGCCTGGCGGGGACAGAAGAGACCCAGTACTTC. Translated: CASSLAGTEETQYF.

On this clone: A much larger clone lies one base from this, so it may be a read error. This chain connects TRBV5-1 to TRBJ2-5, with unresolved D. The J call is doubtful: the DNA matches TRBJ2-7 better. Germline V gene data show CDR1 as SGHRS and CDR2 as YFSETQ. The CDR3 is made up of 12 amino acids. Written as DNA, the CDR3 is TGCGCCAGCAGCTTGGGGGGCTACGAGCAGTACTTC. The encoded protein is CASSLGGYEQYF.

The chain links TRBV2 to TRBJ1-1; D uncertain. Trimming shortened V by 7 bases and J by 3 bases, and 12 bases separated the two germline ends. The germline CDR1 and CDR2 sequences are SNHLY and FYNNEI. This CDR3 has 13 residues. In nucleotides, the CDR3 is TGTGCCAGCACCTCATTGGCAGACACTGAAGCTTTCTTT. Its protein is CASTSLADTEAFF.

With respect to this clone: Other DNA sequences from this sample encode an identical CDR3 as well. The chain is built from TRBV2 and TRBJ1-5; D gene ambiguous. Trimming pared 8 bases from V and 1 base from J, leaving 9 bases between. CDR1 and CDR2 from the germline V gene are SNHLY and FYNNEI. The CDR3 is 13 residues long. DNA of the CDR3: TGTGCCAGCTCGGGCCAAAGCAATCAGCCCCAGCATTTT. Protein sequence: CASSGQSNQPQHF.

This chain connects TRBV5-4 to TRBJ2-2; a possible D gene is TRBD1 (6 bases). V lost 4 bases to trimming and J lost 0 bases, with 19 bases between them. This CDR3 has 18 amino acids. The germline V gene encodes CDR1 SGHNT and CDR2 YYREEE (reference sequence). This chain's CDR3 is CASSPSGTLHANTGELFF. The CDR3, as DNA: TGTGCCAGCAGCCCCTCCGGGACATTACACGCGAACACCGGGGAGCTGTTTTTT.

In this sample, this clone turned up once. This chain links TRBV5-1 with TRBJ2-3; 8 nucleotides match TRBD2. The CDR3 is 17 amino acids. V shed 7 bases, J shed 3 bases, and the junction held 16 bases outside the gene matches. In germline, CDR1 is SGHRS, CDR2 YFSETQ. CDR3 nucleotide sequence: TGCGCCAGCTCACGGCTAGCGGGCCGGGATGGGACAGATACGCAGTATTTT. Translation: CASSRLAGRDGTDTQYF. Full variable domain (remainder filled in from reference TRBV5-1 and TRBJ2-3): KAGVTQTPRYLIKTRGQQVTLSCSPISGHRSVSWYQQTPGQGLQFLFEYFSETQRNKGNFPGRFSGRQFSNSRSEMNVSTLELGDSALYLCASSRLAGRDGTDTQYFGPGTRLTVL.

The DNA for the CDR3 is TGTGCCAGCAGCTTAGAACGCGGCAAGCAAACCCAGTACTTC. It translates to CASSLERGKQTQYF. The chain employs TRBV7-9 and TRBJ2-5; D call uncertain. Germline loops: CDR1 SEHNR, CDR2 FQNEAQ (reference sequence). This CDR3 has 14 amino acids. V dropped 1 base and J dropped 8 bases, with 14 bases sitting between them.

The CDR3 DNA is TGTGCCAGCACCCCCGACATCGGTGTAGTCGAAAAACTGTTTTTT. It codes for CASTPDIGVVEKLFF. The chain carries TRBV28 and TRBJ1-4; no definite D call. Germline CDR1 MDHEN, CDR2 SYDVKM. CDR3 length: 15 amino acids. V lost 7 bases and J 8 bases, leaving 20 bases between the germline ends.

The chain joins TRBV5-4 to TRBJ2-1; 10 nucleotides align to TRBD1. Germline assignment: CDR1 SGHNT and CDR2 YYREEE (reference sequence). Losses at the gene ends were 4 bases for V and 6 bases for J; bases not matched to a gene: 10. The CDR3 has 16 residues. The CDR3 reads CASSQRTGGGPNEQFF. Written as DNA, the CDR3 is TGTGCCAGCAGCCAACGGACAGGGGGGGGACCCAATGAGCAGTTCTTC. The full variable domain, with the rest looked up from reference TRBV5-4 and TRBJ2-1, is ETGVTQSPTHLIKTRGQQVTLRCSSQSGHNTVSWYQQALGQGPQFIFQYYREEENGRGNFPPRFSGLQFPNYSSELNVNALELDDSALYLCASSQRTGGGPNEQFFGPGTRLTVL.

This sequence joins TRBV9 and TRBJ1-1; TRBD1 aligns across 9 bases. CDR1 SGDLS and CDR2 YYNGEE come from the germline V gene. There are 14 residues in the CDR3. J lost 5 bases, V lost 4 bases, and 6 bases had no gene match. The CDR3 DNA reads as TGTGCCAGCAGCTCAACAGGGGGCCCGACTGAAGCTTTCTTT. Translation: CASSSTGGPTEAFF. Looking up the rest from reference TRBV9 and TRBJ1-1 gives the full variable domain: DSGVTQTPKHLITATGQRVTLRCSPRSGDLSVYWYQQSLDQGLQFLIQYYNGEERAKGNILERFSAQQFPDLHSELNLSSLELGDSALYFCASSSTGGPTEAFFGQGTRLTVV.